Described below is a single T cell receptor (beta chain) sequence and its context. The data were obtained in a study of blood T cell repertoires in COVID-19. Study in general: Material from acute and convalescent COVID-19 was sourced from the United States, Italy and Spain. PBMCs, B-cell-depleted T cells, or T cells provided the cDNA or gDNA that made up the material.

CDR1 is SGHDN, CDR2 FVKESK, per germline. This CDR3 has 14 residues. V dropped 4 bases and J dropped 7 bases, with 17 bases sitting between them. Original processing methods: From reference gene primer amplification, estimates of nucleated cell counts were derived. Generated by immunoSEQ multiplex PCR, the TCRdb table keeps only in-frame clones and is missing some. That table supplies the V and J calls and clone size; D and trimming were determined from the DNA. In the table there are approximately 170,000 clones, about nine tenths of which are singletons. The TCR originated in a man in his sixties with acute or convalescent COVID-19. J is TRBJ2-7 and V is TRBV14, with a weak D call TRBD2 (5 bases). Sequences were obtained from peripheral blood. This chain's CDR3 is CASSLRTGTGEQYV. The CDR3 DNA follows: TGTGCCAGCAGCCTAAGGACGGGCACGGGAGAGCAGTACGTC.